This T cell receptor (beta chain) is drawn from a study of T cell clonality in common variable immunodeficiency. Overall study findings and caveats: Shared TCRbeta clones were fewer between CVID subjects than controls. Compared with healthy controls, CVID subjects showed increased TCRbeta clonality, mostly in about a third.

TCRdb keeps only in-frame clones here, not all; method: immunoSEQ multiplex PCR. The sample has roughly 60,000 clones, none seen only once. Blood samples were heparinized, about 5 to 9 ml per donor. This clone has at least ten counts. Its target is unknown. Sequenced sample: peripheral blood mononuclear cells. This receptor was taken from a person between 18 and 75 years old in good health.

The CDR3 DNA, read in part, is TGTGCCAGCAGTCCCCCCCGGGGGAACTATGGC. Protein: CASSPPRGNYG. The entire CDR3 reads CASSPPRGNYGYTF. The rearrangement links TRBV28 to TRBJ1-2, with D perhaps matching TRBD1 (5 bases). The CDR3 end falls 3 residues outside the read, so it is completed with the germline J gene. This CDR3 region has 14 residues. In germline, CDR1 is MDHEN, CDR2 SYDVKM. The V end was cut by 5 bases, the J end by 2 bases, with 12 bases between.